This paragraph covers one T cell receptor (beta chain) sequence. Its cognate antigen has yet to be identified. No base-level quality is on record; no much larger clone is a single base apart. V is cut back by 4 bases and J by 4 bases, with 6 bases in the junction unmatched. The CDR3, cysteine through phenylalanine, is 14 amino acids long. Only the CDR3 DNA is retained, 42 bases long and in frame from the first base. CDR1 and CDR2, looked up from the germline V gene, are KGHSH and LQKENI. TCRbeta CDR3 regions were amplified from genomic DNA by means of the immunoSEQ Assay, a bias-controlled multiplex PCR. Under the source paper's analysis protocol: Nucleated cell counts per sample were estimated from amplification of reference gene primers within the assay. To quantify the absolute abundance of each unique TCRbeta CDR3 rearrangement, sequence reads were collapsed and filtered. For each sample, productive Simpson clonality was calculated as the square root of Simpson's diversity index over productive rearrangements. The immuneACCESS repertoire file appears here via TCRdb, limited to in-frame rearrangements. These files lack a portion of the clones; in checked studies, under half of the deficit traces to unresolved V genes, and the cause of the others is not known. For V, J and clone size, that table is used; D and trimming come from the DNA. In this sample the table shows approximately 100,000 clones, 75% to 90% of which occur a single time. The ten largest account for over 35% of the sample.

These data are taken from a study of blood T cell repertoires in COVID-19 (dated by TCRdb to 2019 to 2021). Study-level background: Samples from collaborators originated in the United States, Italy and Spain and spanned both the acute and convalescent phases of COVID-19. The sample metadata nearly always contained a de-identified subject ID, COVID-19 status, age in years and sex. The repertoires were released in a freely available public database meant as a resource for research on the immune response to SARS-CoV-2. The samples were drawn from two sources: the first 160 participants of the ongoing ImmuneRACE study, and 1,200 or so subjects contributed by 6 global collaborators. Subjects who had been exposed to COVID-19, were actively infected with it, or had recovered from it provided the deeply sampled blood TCRbeta repertoires that made up the dataset. The prospective study material was composed of cDNA or gDNA derived from T cells, B-cell-depleted T cells, or PBMCs. Where available, HLA class I and class II types were taken from metadata supplied by the sample provider and were not determined by assay-based typing. What the research found in general, with its limitations: How much clinical and demographic metadata was included differed by source and by participant, and the metadata was provided uncurated.

Whole blood was collected in K2EDTA tubes by collaborating institutions according to the institutions' own protocols. For TCRbeta analysis, collaborators shipped samples as frozen whole blood, isolated PBMCs, or DNA extracted from either of those sample types. This sequence was found in an elderly man with acute or convalescent COVID-19. Sequencing was carried out using peripheral blood. This chain is built from TRBV18 and TRBJ2-5, and TRBD1 matches 7 of the central bases. The CDR3 sequence is CASSRDRAGETQYF. The bases read TGTGCCAGCTCACGAGACAGGGCTGGAGAGACCCAGTACTTC.